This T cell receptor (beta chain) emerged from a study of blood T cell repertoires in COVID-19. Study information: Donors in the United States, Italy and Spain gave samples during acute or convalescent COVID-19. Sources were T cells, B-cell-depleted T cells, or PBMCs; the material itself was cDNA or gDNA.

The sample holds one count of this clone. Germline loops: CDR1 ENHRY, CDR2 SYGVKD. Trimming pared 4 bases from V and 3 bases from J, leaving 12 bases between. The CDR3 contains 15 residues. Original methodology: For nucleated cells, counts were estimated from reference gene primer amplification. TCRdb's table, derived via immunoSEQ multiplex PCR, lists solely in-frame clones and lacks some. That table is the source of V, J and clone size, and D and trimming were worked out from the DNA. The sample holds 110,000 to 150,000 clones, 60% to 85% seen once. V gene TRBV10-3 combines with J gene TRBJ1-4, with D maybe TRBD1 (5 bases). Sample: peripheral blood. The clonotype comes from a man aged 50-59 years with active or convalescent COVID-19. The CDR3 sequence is CAISGGRGANEKLFF. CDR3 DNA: TGTGCCATCAGTGGGGGCCGGGGGGCTAATGAAAAACTGTTTTTT.